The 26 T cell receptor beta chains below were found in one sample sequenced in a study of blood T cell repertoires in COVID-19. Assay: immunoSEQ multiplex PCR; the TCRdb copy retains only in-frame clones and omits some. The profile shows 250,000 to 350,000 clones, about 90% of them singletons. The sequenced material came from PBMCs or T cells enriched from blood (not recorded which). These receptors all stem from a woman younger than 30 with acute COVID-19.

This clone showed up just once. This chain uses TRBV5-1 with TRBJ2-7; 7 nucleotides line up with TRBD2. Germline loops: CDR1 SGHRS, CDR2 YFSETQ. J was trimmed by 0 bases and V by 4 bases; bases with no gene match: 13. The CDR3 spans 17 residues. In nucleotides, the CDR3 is TGCGCCAGCAGCCTTCCGCACACTAGCGCCCTCTCCTACGAGCAGTACTTC. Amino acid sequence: CASSLPHTSALSYEQYF.

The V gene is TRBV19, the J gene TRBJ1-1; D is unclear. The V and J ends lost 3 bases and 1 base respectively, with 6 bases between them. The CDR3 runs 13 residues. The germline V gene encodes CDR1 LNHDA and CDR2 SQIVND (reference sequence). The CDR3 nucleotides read TGTGCCAGTAGTATTAAGAGGAACACTGAAGCTTTCTTT. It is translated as CASSIKRNTEAFF.

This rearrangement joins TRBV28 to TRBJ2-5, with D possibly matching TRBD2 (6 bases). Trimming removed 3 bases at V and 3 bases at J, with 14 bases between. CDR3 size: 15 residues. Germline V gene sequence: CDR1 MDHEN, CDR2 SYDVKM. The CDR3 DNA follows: TGTGCCAGCAGTTTTCGGCGTCGGAGGGAAGAGACCCAGTACTTC. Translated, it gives CASSFRRRREETQYF.

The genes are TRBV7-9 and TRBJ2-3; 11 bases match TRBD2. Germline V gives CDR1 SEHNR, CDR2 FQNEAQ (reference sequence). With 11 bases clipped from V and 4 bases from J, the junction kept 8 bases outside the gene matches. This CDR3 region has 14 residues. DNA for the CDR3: TGTGCCGGGTCTTTAGCGGGAGGGTCAGATACGCAGTATTTT. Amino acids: CAGSLAGGSDTQYF.

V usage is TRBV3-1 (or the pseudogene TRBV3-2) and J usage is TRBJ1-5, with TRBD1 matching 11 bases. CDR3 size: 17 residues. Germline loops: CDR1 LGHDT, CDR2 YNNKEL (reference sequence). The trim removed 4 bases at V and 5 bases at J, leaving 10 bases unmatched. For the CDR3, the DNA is TGTGCCAGCAGCCGAGGACCGGGACAGGGGGAGGATCAGCCCCAGCATTTT. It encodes CASSRGPGQGEDQPQHF.

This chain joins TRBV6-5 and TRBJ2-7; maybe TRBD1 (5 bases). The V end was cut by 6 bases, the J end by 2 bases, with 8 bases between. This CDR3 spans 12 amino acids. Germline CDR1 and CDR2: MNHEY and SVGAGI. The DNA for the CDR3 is TGTGCCAGCAGATCGACAGCCTACGAGCAGTACTTC. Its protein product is CASRSTAYEQYF.

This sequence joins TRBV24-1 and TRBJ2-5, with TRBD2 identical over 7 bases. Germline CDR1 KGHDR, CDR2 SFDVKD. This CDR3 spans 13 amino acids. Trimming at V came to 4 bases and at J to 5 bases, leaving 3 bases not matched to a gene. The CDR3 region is CATSDPGGETQYF. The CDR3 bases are TGTGCCACCAGTGACCCCGGGGGGGAGACCCAGTACTTC.

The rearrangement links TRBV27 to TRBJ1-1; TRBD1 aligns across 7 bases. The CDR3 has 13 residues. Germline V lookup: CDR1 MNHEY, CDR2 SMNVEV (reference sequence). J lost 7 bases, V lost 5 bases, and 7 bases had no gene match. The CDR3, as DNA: TGTGCCAGCAGTCTCGGGACAGCATTTGAAGCTTTCTTT. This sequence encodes CASSLGTAFEAFF.

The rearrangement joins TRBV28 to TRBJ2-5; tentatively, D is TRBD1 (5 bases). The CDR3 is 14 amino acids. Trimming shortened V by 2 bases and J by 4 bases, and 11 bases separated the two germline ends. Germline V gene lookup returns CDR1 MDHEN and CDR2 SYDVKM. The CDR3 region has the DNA TGTGCCAGCAGTTTAGAAGGGGCCGGAGAGACCCAGTACTTC. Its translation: CASSLEGAGETQYF.

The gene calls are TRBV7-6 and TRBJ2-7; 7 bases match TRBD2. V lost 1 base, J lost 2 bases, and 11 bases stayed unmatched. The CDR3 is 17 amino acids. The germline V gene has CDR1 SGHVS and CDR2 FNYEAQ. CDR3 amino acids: CASSLGDRGGIPYEQYF. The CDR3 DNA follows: TGTGCCAGCAGCTTAGGGGACCGGGGAGGGATACCCTACGAGCAGTACTTC.

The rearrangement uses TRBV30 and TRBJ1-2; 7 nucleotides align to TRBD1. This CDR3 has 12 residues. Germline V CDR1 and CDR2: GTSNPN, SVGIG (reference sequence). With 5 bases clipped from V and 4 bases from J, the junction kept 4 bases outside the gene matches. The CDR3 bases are TGTGCCTGGGGGACAGTTGGCTATGGCTACACCTTC. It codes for CAWGTVGYGYTF. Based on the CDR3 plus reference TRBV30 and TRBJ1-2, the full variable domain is SQTIHQWPATLVQPVGSPLSLECTVEGTSNPNLYWYRQAAGRGLQLLFYSVGIGQISSEVPQNLSASRPQDRQFILSSKKLLLSDSGFYLCAWGTVGYGYTFGSGTRLTVV.

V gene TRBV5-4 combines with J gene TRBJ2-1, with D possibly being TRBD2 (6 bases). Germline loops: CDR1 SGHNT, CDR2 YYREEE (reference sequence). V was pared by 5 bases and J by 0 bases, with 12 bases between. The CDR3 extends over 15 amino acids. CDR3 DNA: TGTGCCAGCAGTCATCAGACTAGCTCCTACAATGAGCAGTTCTTC. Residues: CASSHQTSSYNEQFF.

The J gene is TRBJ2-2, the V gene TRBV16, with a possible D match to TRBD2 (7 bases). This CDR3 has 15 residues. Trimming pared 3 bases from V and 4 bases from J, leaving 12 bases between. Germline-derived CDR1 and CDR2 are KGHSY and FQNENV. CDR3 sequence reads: CASSHQGGGTGELFF. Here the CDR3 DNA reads TGTGCCAGCAGCCACCAGGGAGGGGGCACCGGGGAGCTGTTTTTT.

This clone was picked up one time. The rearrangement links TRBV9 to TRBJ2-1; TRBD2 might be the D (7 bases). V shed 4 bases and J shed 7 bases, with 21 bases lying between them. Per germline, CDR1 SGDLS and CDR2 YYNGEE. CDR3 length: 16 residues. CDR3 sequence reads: CASSTNGGGPANEQFF. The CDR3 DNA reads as TGTGCCAGCAGCACAAACGGCGGGGGCCCCGCTAATGAGCAGTTCTTC.

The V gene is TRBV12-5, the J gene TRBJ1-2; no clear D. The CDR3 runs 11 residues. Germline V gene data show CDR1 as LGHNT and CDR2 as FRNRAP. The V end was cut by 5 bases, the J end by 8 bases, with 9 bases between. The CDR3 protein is CASGPREGYTF. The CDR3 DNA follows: TGTGCTAGTGGTCCGAGGGAAGGCTACACCTTC.

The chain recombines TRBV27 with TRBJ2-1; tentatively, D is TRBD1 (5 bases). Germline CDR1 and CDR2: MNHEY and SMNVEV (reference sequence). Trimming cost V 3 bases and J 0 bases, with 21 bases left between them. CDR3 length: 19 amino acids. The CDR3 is CASSFQGRGSLSSYNEQFF. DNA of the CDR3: TGTGCCAGCAGTTTTCAGGGTAGGGGTAGTCTTAGCTCCTACAATGAGCAGTTCTTC.

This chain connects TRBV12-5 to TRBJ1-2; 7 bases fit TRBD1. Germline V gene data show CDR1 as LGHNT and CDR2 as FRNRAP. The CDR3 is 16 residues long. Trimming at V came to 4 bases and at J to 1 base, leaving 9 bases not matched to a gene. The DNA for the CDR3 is TGTGCTAGTGGTTCCAATCCAGGGGGGAATAACTATGGCTACACCTTC. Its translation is CASGSNPGGNNYGYTF.

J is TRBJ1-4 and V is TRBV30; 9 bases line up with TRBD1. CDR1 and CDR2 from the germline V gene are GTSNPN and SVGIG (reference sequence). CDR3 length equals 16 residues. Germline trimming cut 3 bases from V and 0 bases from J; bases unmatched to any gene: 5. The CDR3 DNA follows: TGTGCCTGGAGCCCGGGACAGGGAACAACTAATGAAAAACTGTTTTTT. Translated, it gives CAWSPGQGTTNEKLFF.

As DNA, the CDR3 is TGTGCCAGCTCTACCCGGACGAGGGAGGGGAACACCATATATTTT. Translating it yields CASSTRTREGNTIYF. The genes are TRBV18 and TRBJ1-3, with D possibly being TRBD1 (5 bases). V lost 6 bases to trimming and J lost 7 bases, with 19 bases between them. The germline gives CDR1 KGHSH, CDR2 LQKENI. CDR3 length: 15 residues.

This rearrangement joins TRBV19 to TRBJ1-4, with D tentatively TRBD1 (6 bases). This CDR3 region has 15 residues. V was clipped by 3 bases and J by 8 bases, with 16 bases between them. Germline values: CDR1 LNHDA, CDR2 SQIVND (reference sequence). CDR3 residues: CASSIGTGTREKLFF. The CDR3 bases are TGTGCCAGTAGTATTGGCACAGGGACAAGGGAAAAACTGTTTTTT.

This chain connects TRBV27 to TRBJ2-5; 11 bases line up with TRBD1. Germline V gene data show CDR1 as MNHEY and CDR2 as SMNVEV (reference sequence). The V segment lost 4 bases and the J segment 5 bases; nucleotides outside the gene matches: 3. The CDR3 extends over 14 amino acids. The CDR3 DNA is TGTGCCAGCAGTTCAGGGACAGGGGGTGAGACCCAGTACTTC. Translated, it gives CASSSGTGGETQYF.

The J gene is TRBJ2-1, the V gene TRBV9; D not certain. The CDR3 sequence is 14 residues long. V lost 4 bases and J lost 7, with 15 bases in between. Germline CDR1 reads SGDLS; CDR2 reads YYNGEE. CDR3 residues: CASSRTPTSNEQFF. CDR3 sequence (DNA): TGTGCCAGCAGCCGTACGCCCACTTCAAATGAGCAGTTCTTC.

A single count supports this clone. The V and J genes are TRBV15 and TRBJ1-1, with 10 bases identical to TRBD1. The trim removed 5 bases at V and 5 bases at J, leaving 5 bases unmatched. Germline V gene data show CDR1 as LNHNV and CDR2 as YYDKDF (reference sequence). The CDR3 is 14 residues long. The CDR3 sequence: CATSSRQGATEAFF. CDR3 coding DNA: TGTGCCACCAGCTCCCGACAGGGGGCGACTGAAGCTTTCTTT.

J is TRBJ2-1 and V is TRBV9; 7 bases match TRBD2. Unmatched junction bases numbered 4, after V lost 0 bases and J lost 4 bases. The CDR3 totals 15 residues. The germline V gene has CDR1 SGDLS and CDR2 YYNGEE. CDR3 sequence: CASSVAGSGYNEQFF. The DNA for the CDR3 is TGTGCCAGCAGCGTAGCGGGTAGCGGGTACAATGAGCAGTTCTTC. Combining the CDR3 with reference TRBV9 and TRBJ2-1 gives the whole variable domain DSGVTQTPKHLITATGQRVTLRCSPRSGDLSVYWYQQSLDQGLQFLIQYYNGEERAKGNILERFSAQQFPDLHSELNLSSLELGDSALYFCASSVAGSGYNEQFFGPGTRLTVL.

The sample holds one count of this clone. The CDR3 protein is CASSQTGATSSYEQYF. The CDR3 DNA is TGCGCCAGCAGCCAAACAGGAGCGACGAGCTCCTACGAGCAGTACTTC. The J gene is TRBJ2-7, the V gene TRBV4-1; TRBD1 might be the D (5 bases). Germline loops: CDR1 MGHRA, CDR2 YSYEKL. V lost 2 bases and J 0 bases, leaving 14 bases between the germline ends. The CDR3 sequence is 16 residues long.

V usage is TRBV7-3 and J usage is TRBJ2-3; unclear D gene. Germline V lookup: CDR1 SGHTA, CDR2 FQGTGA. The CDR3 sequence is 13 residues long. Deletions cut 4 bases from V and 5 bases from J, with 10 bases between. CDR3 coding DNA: TGTGCCAGCAGCTCGGAGTTTGGAGATACGCAGTATTTT. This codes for CASSSEFGDTQYF.